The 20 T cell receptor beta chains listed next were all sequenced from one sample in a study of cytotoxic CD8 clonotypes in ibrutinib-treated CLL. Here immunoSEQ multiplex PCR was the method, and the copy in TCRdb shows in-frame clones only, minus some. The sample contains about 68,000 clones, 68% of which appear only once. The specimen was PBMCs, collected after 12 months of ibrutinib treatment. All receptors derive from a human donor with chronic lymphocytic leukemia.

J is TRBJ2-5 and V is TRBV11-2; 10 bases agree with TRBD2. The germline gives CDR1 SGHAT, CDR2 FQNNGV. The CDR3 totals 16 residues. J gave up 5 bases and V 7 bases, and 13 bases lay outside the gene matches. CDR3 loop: CASNKLAGSQGETQYF. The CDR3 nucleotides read TGTGCCAGCAACAAACTAGCGGGGTCTCAGGGGGAGACCCAGTACTTC.

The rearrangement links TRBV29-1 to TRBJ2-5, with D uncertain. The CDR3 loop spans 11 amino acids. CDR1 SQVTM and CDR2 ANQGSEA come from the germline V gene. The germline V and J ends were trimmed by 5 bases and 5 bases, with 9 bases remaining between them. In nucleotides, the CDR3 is TGCAGCGTTAGACCATCGGAGACCCAGTACTTC. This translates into CSVRPSETQYF.

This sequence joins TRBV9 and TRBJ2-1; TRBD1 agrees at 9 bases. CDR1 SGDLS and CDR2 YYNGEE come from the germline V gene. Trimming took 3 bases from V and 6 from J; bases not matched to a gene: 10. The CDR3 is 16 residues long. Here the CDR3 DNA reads TGTGCCAGCAGCGACGTCCGGGACAGGGTGGGCAATGAGCAGTTCTTC. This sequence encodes CASSDVRDRVGNEQFF.

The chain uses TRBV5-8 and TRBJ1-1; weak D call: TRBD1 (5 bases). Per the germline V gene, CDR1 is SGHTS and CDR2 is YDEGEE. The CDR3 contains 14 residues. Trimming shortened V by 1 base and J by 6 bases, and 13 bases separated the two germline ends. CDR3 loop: CASSLRPTEAEAFF. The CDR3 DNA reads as TGTGCCAGCAGCTTGCGGCCGACAGAAGCTGAAGCTTTCTTT.

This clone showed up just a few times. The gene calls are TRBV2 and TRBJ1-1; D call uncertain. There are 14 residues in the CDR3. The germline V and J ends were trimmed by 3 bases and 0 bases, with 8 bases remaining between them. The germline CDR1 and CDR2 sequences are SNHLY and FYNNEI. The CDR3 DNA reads TGTGCCAGCAGTGAGGAACAGTTGAACACTGAAGCTTTCTTT. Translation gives CASSEEQLNTEAFF.

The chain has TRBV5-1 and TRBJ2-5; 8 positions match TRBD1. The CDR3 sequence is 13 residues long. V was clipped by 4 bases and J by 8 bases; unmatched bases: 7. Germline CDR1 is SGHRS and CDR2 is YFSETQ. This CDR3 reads CASSITGGNTQYF. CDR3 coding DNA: TGCGCCAGCAGCATTACAGGGGGAAACACCCAGTACTTC.

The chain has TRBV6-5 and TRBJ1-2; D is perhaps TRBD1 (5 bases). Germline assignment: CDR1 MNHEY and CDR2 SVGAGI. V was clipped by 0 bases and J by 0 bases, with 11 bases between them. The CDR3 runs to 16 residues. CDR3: CASSYSAGRANYGYTF. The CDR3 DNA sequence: TGTGCCAGCAGTTACTCGGCGGGGCGGGCTAACTATGGCTACACCTTC.

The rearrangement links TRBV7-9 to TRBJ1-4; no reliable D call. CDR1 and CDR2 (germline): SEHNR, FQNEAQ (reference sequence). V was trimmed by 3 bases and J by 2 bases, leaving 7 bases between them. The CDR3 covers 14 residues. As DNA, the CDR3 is TGTGCCAGCAGCTTTAAAGGGACTAATGAAAAACTGTTTTTT. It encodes CASSFKGTNEKLFF.

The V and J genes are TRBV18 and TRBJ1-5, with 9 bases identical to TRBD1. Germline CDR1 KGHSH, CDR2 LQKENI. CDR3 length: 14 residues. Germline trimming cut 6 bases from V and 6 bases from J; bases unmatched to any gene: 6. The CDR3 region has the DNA TGTGCCAGCTCGCTACAGGGGGCTGGTCAGCCCCAGCATTTT. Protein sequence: CASSLQGAGQPQHF.

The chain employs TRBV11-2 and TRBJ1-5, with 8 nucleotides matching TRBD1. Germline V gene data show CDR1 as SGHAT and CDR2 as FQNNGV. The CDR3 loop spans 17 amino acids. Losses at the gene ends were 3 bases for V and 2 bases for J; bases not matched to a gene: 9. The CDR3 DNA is TGTGCCAGCAGCTTGGGGCCCAGGGGGCAAGGCAATCAGCCCCAGCATTTT. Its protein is CASSLGPRGQGNQPQHF.

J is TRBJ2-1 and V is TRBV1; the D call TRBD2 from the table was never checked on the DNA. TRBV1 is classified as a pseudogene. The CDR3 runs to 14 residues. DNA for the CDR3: TGCACCAGCAGCTTAGCGGGGGGGCCAAATGAGCAGTTCTTC. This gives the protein CTSSLAGGPNEQFF.

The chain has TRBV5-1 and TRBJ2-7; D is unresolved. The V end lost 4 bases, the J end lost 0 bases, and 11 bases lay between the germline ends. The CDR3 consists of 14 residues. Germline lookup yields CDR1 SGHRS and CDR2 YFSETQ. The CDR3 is CASSTEQNSYEQYF. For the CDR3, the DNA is TGCGCCAGCAGCACCGAACAGAACTCCTACGAGCAGTACTTC.

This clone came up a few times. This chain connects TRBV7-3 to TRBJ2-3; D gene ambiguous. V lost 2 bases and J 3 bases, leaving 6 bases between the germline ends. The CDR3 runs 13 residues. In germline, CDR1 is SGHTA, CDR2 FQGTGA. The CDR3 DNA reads TGTGCCAGCAGCTTAGAACGAACAGATACGCAGTATTTT. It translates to CASSLERTDTQYF.

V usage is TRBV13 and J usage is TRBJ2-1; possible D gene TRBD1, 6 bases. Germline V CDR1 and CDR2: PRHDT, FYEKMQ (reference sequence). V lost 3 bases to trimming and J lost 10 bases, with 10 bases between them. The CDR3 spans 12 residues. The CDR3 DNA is TGTGCCAGCAGCTTGGGGGCGAGCGAGCAGTTCTTC. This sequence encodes CASSLGASEQFF.

Here the CDR3 reads CASSRGGMNTEAFF. CDR3 DNA sequence: TGTGCCAGCAGCCGAGGGGGGATGAACACTGAAGCTTTCTTT. The rearrangement joins TRBV14 to TRBJ1-1, with D tentatively TRBD1 (6 bases). V lost 4 bases to trimming and J lost 0 bases, with 9 bases between them. The CDR3 runs 14 residues. CDR1 is SGHDN, CDR2 FVKESK, per germline.

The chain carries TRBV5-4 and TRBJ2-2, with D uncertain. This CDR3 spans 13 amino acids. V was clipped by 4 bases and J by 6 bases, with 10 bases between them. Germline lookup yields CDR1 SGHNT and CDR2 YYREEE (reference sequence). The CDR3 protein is CASSLQAPGELFF. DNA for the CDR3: TGTGCCAGCAGCCTGCAGGCGCCCGGGGAGCTGTTTTTT.

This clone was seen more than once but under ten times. The CDR3 coding sequence is TGTGCCAGCAGCTTAGCGGTCACGGACTATGGCTACACCTTC. Translating it yields CASSLAVTDYGYTF. The chain has TRBV7-2 and TRBJ1-2, with D unclear. The germline V gene has CDR1 SGHTA and CDR2 FQGNSA. V lost 0 bases to trimming and J lost 3 bases, with 8 bases between them. The CDR3 loop spans 14 amino acids.

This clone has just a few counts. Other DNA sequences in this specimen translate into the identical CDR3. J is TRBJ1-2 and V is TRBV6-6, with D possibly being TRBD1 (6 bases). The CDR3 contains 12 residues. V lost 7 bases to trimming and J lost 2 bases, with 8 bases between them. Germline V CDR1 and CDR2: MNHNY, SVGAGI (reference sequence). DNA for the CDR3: TGTGCCAGCACGCAGGGGAACTATGGCTACACCTTC. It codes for CASTQGNYGYTF.

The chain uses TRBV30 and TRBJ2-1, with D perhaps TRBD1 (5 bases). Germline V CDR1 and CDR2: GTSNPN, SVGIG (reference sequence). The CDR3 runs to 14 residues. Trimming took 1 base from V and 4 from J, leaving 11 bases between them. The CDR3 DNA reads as TGTGCCTGGAGTGAGTTGTCAGGGTACAATGAGCAGTTCTTC. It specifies CAWSELSGYNEQFF.

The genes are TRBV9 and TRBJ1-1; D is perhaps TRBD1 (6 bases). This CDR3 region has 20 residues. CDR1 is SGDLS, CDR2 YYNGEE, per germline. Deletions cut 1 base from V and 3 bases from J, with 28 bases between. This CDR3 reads CASSVRSRLRAEKGDTEAFF. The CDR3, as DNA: TGTGCCAGCAGCGTACGAAGCAGGCTTCGGGCCGAAAAGGGGGACACTGAAGCTTTCTTT.